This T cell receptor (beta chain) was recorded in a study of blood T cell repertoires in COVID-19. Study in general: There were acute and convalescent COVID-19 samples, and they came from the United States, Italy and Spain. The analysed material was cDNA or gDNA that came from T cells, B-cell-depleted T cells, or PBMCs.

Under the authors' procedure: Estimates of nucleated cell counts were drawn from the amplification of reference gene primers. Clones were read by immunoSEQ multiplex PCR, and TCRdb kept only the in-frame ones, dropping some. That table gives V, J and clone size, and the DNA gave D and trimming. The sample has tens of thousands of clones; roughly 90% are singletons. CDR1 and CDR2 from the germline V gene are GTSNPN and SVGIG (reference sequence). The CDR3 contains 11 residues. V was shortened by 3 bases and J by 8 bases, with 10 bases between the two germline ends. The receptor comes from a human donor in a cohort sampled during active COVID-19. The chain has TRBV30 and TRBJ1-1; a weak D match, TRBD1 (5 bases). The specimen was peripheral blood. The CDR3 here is CAWSRQREAFF. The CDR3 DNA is TGTGCCTGGAGCAGACAGAGAGAAGCTTTCTTT. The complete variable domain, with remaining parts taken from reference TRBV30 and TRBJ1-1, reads SQTIHQWPATLVQPVGSPLSLECTVEGTSNPNLYWYRQAAGRGLQLLFYSVGIGQISSEVPQNLSASRPQDRQFILSSKKLLLSDSGFYLCAWSRQREAFFGQGTRLTVV.